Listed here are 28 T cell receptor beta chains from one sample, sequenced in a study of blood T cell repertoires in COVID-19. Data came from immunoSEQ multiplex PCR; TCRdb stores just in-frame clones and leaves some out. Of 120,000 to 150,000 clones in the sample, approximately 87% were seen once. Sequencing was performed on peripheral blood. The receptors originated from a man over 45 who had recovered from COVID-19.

CDR3 nucleotide sequence: TGTGCCACCAGCAGAGATTTTCTAGCGGGGGAAACTTCCTACAATGAGCAGTTCTTC. Its protein is CATSRDFLAGETSYNEQFF. V usage is TRBV15 and J usage is TRBJ2-1, with 10 bases that match TRBD2. Germline V lookup: CDR1 LNHNV, CDR2 YYDKDF (reference sequence). The CDR3 has 19 amino acids. The J segment lost 1 base and the V segment lost 0 bases, leaving 9 bases of the junction unmatched. Combining the CDR3 with reference TRBV15 and TRBJ2-1 gives the whole variable domain DAMVIQNPRYQVTQFGKPVTLSCSQTLNHNVMYWYQQKSSQAPKLLFHYYDKDFNNEADTPDNFQSRRPNTSFCFLDIRSPGLGDTAMYLCATSRDFLAGETSYNEQFFGPGTRLTVL.

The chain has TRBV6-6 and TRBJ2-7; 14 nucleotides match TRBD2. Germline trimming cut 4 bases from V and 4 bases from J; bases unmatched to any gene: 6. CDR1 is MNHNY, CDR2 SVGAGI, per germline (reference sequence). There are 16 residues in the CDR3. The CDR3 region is CASSSPRTSGGYEQYF. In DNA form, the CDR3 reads TGTGCCAGCAGTTCACCGAGGACTAGCGGGGGGTACGAGCAGTACTTC.

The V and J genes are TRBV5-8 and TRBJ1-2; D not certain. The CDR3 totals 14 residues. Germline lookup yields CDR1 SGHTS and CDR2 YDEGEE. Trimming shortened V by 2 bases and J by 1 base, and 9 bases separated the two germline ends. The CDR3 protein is CASSLRQVNYGYTF. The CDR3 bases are TGTGCCAGCAGCTTACGCCAGGTTAACTATGGCTACACCTTC.

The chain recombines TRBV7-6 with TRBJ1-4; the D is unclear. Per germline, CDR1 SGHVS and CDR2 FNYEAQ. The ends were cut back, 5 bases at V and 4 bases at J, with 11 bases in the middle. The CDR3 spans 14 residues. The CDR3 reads CASSPSWINEKLFF. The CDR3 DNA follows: TGTGCCAGCAGCCCTAGCTGGATTAATGAAAAACTGTTTTTT.

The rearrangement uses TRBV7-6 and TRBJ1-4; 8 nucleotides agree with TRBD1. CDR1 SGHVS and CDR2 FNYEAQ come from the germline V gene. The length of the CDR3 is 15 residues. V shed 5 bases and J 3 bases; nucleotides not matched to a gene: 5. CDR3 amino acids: CASSPRTGSNEKLFF. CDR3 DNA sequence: TGTGCCAGCAGCCCCCGGACAGGGTCTAATGAAAAACTGTTTTTT.

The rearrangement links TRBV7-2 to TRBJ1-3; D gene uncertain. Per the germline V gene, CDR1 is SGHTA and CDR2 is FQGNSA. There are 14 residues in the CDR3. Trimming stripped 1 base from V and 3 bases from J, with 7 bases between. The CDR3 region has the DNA TGTGCCAGCAGCTTAGGAGGAGATGGAAACACCATATATTTT. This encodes CASSLGGDGNTIYF.

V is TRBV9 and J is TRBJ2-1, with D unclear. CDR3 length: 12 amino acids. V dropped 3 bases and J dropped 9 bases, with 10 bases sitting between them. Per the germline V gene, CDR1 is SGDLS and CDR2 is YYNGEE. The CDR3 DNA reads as TGTGCCAGCAGCGATCTTCACGGTGAGCAGTTCTTC. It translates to CASSDLHGEQFF.

DNA for the CDR3: TGTGCCAGCAGATTACAGGGTTGGAACACCGGGGAGCTGTTTTTT. Its translation: CASRLQGWNTGELFF. This chain uses TRBV6-5 with TRBJ2-2; D may be TRBD1 (6 bases). V lost 6 bases to trimming and J lost 1 base, with 12 bases between them. This CDR3 has 15 amino acids. CDR1 MNHEY and CDR2 SVGAGI come from the germline V gene.

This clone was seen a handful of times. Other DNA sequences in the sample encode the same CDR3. This chain's CDR3 is CASRTGTGPYEQYF. CDR3 DNA: TGTGCCAGCAGAACCGGGACAGGGCCCTACGAGCAGTACTTC. This chain uses TRBV6-5 with TRBJ2-7, with 9 bases fitting TRBD1. CDR3 length: 14 amino acids. Germline trimming cut 6 bases from V and 2 bases from J; bases unmatched to any gene: 5. Germline values: CDR1 MNHEY, CDR2 SVGAGI.

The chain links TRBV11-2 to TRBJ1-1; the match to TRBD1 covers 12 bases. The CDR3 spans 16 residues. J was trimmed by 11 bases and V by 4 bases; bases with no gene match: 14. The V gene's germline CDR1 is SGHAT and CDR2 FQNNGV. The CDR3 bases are TGTGCCAGCAGCTCCCTCTCCGGGACAGGGGGCCGCGGGGCTTTCTTT. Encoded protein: CASSSLSGTGGRGAFF.

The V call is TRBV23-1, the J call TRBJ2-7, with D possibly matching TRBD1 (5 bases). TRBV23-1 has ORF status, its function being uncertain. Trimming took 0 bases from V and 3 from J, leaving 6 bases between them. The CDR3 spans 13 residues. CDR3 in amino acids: CASSQSDSYEQYF. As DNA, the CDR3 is TGCGCCAGCAGTCAATCAGACAGCTACGAGCAGTACTTC.

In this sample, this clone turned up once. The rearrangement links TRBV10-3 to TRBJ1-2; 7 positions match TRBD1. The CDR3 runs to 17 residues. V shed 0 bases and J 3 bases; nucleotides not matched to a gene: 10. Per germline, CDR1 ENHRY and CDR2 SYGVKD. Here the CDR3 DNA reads TGTGCCATCAGTGAGTCGTTGTCGGGACAGACCTACTATGGCTACACCTTC. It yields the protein CAISESLSGQTYYGYTF.

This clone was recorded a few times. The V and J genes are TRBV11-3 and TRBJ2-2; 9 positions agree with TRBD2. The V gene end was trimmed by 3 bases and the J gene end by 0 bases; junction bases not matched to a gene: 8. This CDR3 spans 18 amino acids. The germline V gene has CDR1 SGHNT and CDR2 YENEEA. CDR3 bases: TGTGCCAGCAGCTTCAGACGTAGCGGGGGCCCGAACACCGGGGAGCTGTTTTTT. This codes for CASSFRRSGGPNTGELFF.

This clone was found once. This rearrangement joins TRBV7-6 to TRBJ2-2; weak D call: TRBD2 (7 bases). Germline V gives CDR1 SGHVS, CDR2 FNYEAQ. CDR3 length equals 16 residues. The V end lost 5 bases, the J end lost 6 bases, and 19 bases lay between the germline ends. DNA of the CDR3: TGTGCCAGCAGCCCGGGCGGGGGCTGGATCCCCGGGGAGCTGTTTTTT. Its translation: CASSPGGGWIPGELFF.

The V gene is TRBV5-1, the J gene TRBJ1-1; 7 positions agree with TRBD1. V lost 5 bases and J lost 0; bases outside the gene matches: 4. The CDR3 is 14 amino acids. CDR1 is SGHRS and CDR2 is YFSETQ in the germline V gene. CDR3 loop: CASSRTGVNTEAFF. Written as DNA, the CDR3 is TGCGCCAGCAGTAGAACAGGGGTGAACACTGAAGCTTTCTTT.

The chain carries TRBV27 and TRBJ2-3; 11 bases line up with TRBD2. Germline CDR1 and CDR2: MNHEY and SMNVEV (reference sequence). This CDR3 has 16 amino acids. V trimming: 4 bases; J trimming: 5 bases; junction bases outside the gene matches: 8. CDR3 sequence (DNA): TGTGCCAGCAGTTCCCTCGGACTAGCGGGCAGAGATACGCAGTATTTT. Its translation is CASSSLGLAGRDTQYF.

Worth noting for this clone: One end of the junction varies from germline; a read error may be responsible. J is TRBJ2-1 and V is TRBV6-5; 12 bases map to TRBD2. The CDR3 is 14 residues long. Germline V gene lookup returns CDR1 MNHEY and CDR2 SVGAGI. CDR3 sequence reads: CASSPLAGGVEQLF. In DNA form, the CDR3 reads TGTGCCAGCAGCCCACTAGCGGGGGGCGTTGAGCAGCTCTTC.

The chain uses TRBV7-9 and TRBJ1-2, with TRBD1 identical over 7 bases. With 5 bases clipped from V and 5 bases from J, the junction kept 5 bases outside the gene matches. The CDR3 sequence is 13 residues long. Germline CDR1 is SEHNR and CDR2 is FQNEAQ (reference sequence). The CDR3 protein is CASSPLQGYGYTF. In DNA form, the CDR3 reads TGTGCCAGCAGCCCGCTACAGGGGTATGGCTACACCTTC.

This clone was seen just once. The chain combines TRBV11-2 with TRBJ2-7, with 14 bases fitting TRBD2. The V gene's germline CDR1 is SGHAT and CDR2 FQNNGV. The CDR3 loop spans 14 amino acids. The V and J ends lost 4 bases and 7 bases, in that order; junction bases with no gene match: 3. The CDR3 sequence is CASSSGLAGGEQYF. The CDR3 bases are TGTGCCAGCAGCTCTGGACTAGCGGGGGGAGAGCAGTACTTC.

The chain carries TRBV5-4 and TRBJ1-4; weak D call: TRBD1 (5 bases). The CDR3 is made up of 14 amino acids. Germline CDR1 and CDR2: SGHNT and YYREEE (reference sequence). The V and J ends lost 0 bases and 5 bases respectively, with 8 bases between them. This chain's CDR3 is CASSLGQLNEKLFF. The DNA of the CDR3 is TGTGCCAGCAGCTTGGGACAGCTCAATGAAAAACTGTTTTTT.

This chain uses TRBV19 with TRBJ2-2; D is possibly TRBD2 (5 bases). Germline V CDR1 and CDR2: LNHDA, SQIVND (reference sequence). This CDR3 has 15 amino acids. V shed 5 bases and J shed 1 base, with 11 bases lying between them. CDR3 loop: CASSPRTGNTGELFF. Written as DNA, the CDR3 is TGTGCCAGTAGTCCCCGGACTGGGAACACCGGGGAGCTGTTTTTT.

CDR3 residues: CASSRGTGPSSIVYEQYF. CDR3 sequence (DNA): TGCGCCAGCAGCCGCGGGACAGGGCCATCTTCCATCGTCTACGAGCAGTACTTC. The V and J genes are TRBV5-1 and TRBJ2-7, with TRBD1 identical over 9 bases. CDR3 length equals 18 residues. The junction had 17 bases not matched to a gene; V was cut back by 4 bases and J by 3 bases. Germline V gene sequence: CDR1 SGHRS, CDR2 YFSETQ.

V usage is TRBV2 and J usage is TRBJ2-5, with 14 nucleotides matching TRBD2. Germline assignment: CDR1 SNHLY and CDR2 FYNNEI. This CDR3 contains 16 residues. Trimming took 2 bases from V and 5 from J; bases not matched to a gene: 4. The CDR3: CASSELGTSGGETQYF. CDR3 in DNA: TGTGCCAGCAGTGAATTGGGGACTAGCGGGGGCGAGACCCAGTACTTC.

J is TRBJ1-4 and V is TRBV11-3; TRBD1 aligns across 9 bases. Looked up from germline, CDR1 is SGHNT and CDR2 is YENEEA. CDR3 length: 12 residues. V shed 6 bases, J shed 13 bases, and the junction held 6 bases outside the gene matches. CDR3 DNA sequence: TGTGCCAGCAGATCTAACAGGGGGCTACTGTTTTTT. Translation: CASRSNRGLLFF.

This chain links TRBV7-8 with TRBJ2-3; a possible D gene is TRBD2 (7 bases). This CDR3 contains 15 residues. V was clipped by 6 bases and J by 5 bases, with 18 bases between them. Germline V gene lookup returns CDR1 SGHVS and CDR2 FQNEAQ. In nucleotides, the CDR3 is TGTGCCAGCAGGGTGGGAGGGGGGGGTAGAGATACGCAGTATTTT. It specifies CASRVGGGGRDTQYF.

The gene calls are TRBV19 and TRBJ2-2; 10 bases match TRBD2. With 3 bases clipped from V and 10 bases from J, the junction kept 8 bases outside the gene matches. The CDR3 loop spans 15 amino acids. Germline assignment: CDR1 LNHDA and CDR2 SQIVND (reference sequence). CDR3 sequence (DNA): TGTGCCAGTAGTATTCCCCTAGCGGGGGTTGAGGAGCTGTTTTTT. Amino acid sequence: CASSIPLAGVEELFF.

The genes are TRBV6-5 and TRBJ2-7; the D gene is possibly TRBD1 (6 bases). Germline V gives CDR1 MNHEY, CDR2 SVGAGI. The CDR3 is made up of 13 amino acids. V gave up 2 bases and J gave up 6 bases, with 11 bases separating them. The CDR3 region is CASSYTPRGEQYF. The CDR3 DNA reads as TGTGCCAGCAGTTACACACCCAGGGGCGAGCAGTACTTC.

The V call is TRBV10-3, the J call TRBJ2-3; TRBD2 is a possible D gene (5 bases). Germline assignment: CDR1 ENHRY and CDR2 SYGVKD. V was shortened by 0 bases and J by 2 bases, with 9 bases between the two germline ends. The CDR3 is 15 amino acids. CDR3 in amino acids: CAISESTGLTDTQYF. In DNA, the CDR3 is TGTGCCATCAGTGAGTCGACCGGACTCACAGATACGCAGTATTTT.